This T cell receptor (beta chain) derives from a study of CD8 T cells in Susac syndrome (dated by TCRdb to about 2019). As for the study more broadly: Whether CD8+ T cell activation and differentiation in Susac syndrome was antigen driven was tested using repertoire sequencing. The clonality of the CD8+ T cell repertoire was compared across approximately eleven healthy donors, roughly 14 Susac syndrome patients and fewer than 16 multiple sclerosis patients.

High-throughput TCR beta sequencing profiled peripheral blood CD8+ and CD4+ T cells from healthy donors, Susac syndrome patients and multiple sclerosis patients. Multiple sclerosis controls were treatment-naive patients with stable or active relapsing-remitting disease fulfilling revised McDonald criteria. CD8+ TEMRA cells were enriched by FACS, while bulk CD8+ and CD4+ T cells were purified by magnetic negative isolation. Blood was collected in EDTA tubes and processed within 24 hours, with PBMCs isolated through density gradient centrifugation. PBMCs intended for TCR sequencing were cryopreserved in liquid nitrogen and thawed later in a water bath at 37 degrees C. The sorted or isolated CD4+, CD8+ and CD8+ TEMRA cells reached a purity of at least 90%. With regard to this clonotype: Its cognate antigen has yet to be identified. Base qualities are not recorded, but no much larger clone differs from it by a single base.

The CDR3 contains 13 residues, cysteine and phenylalanine counted. Here the CDR3 DNA is all that survives: 39 bases in frame from base 1. As encoded in the germline V gene (reference sequence), CDR1 is GTSNPN while CDR2 is SVGIG. A distance of 17 bases separates the germline ends of V and J, which lose 2 bases and 10 bases respectively. RNA was extracted with the RNeasy kit and roughly 0.5 to 1 ug was reverse transcribed using random hexamers. The immunoSEQ multiplex PCR assay, covering 54 Vbeta and 13 Jbeta segments, was used to amplify TCR beta CDR3 regions. PCR amplification bias was corrected using a synthetic template baseline for primer optimization and computational correction. As for how the authors treated the data: Reads were annotated to V, D and J genes according to IMGT and were analyzed with immunoSEQ Analyzer, with only productive sequences retained. Clonality was calculated as one minus the Shannon entropy normalized by log2 of the number of productive unique sequences. Public and private clones were assessed among the 100 most prevalent clones of each patient and control. Clones were defined as Susac-specific when absent from the healthy and MS cohorts, from over a thousand published viral clones and from other ImmuneACCESS disease sequences. The public sequencing data were trimmed at Q25 with fastp and processed into clonotypes with MiXCR by TCRdb, which kept only in-frame beta chains. Rows with a matching CDR3 protein are joined into one entry that keeps the most common DNA and genes. These V and J calls originate from TCRdb's pipeline instead of the authors' own analysis. The sample table contains some 400,000 distinct CDR3 sequences; only one count was recorded for 75% to 90% of them. The ten largest clonotypes hold about 0.12% of the sample.

Findings and caveats that apply to the study as a whole: The study acknowledged that relatively few individuals were included in the TCR sequencing and HLA analysis.

Input material: CD8+ T cells from PBMCs. This TCR derives from a human donor with multiple sclerosis. The chain joins TRBV30 to TRBJ1-1; TRBD1 is a possible D gene, resting on 6 matching bases. Here is the DNA: TGTGCCTGGAGTTGGGGGCCCCAAGGGGGAGCTTTCTTT. It translates as CAWSWGPQGGAFF.